Reported below is one T cell receptor beta chain. The antigen it binds to is not known. No base quality values were provided; no much bigger clone lies one nucleotide off. This entry belongs to a study of blood T cell repertoires in COVID-19 (dated by TCRdb to the early 2020s). A note on the overall study: Collaborator samples came from the United States, Italy and Spain and covered acute and convalescent phases of COVID-19. The sample metadata nearly always contained a de-identified subject ID, COVID-19 status, age in years and sex. The repertoires were released in a freely available public database intended as a resource for research on the immune response to SARS-CoV-2. HLA class I and class II types, where available, came from metadata supplied by the sample provider rather than from assay-based typing. The material from the prospective study consisted of cDNA or gDNA derived from T cells, B-cell-depleted T cells, or PBMCs. The dataset comprised deeply sampled blood TCRbeta repertoires from subjects exposed to, actively infected with, or recovered from COVID-19. The samples were drawn from the first 160 participants of the ongoing ImmuneRACE study and from some 1,300 subjects provided by 6 global collaborators.

Another Seattle source contributed samples from volunteer blood donors who had recovered from COVID-19. The collaborating institutions used their own protocols to collect whole blood in K2EDTA tubes. For TCRbeta analysis, collaborators shipped samples as frozen whole blood, isolated PBMCs, or DNA extracted from either of those sample types. TCRbeta CDR3 regions were amplified from genomic DNA by means of the immunoSEQ Assay, a bias-controlled multiplex PCR. On the study's bioinformatics: The number of nucleated cells in each sample was estimated from the amplification of reference gene primers within the assay. To quantify the absolute abundance of each unique TCRbeta CDR3 rearrangement, sequence reads were collapsed and filtered. For each sample, productive Simpson clonality was calculated as the square root of Simpson's diversity index over productive rearrangements. TCRdb's version of the immuneACCESS table is confined to in-frame rearrangements and falls short of the full clone set. An unresolved V gene accounts for under half of the shortfall where checked; the remainder is of unknown origin. That table is the source of V, J and clone size, and D and trimming were worked out from the DNA. The sample profile shows about 220,000 clones; 80% to 85% of them were found once. The ten largest clonotypes hold around 2.7% of the sample.

Points the paper makes about the study in general: Clinical and demographic metadata were provided uncurated, with the amount varying by source and participant.

From the cysteine through the phenylalanine, the CDR3 covers 16 amino acids. Only the CDR3 region is kept as DNA, spanning 48 bases read in frame from base 1. V loses 0 bases, J loses 0 bases, and the germline ends lie 12 bases apart. CDR1 and CDR2 are drawn from the germline V gene: SGDLS, YYNGEE. The rearranged segments are TRBV9 and TRBJ1-2; the D gene remains uncertain. Input material: peripheral blood. The clonotype was recovered from a woman under 40 who had recovered from COVID-19. The DNA sequence is given as TGTGCCAGCAGCGTAGATCCGGGAACCCCTAACTATGGCTACACCTTC. The encoded protein is CASSVDPGTPNYGYTF.